This TCR beta chain derives from a study of blood T cell repertoires in COVID-19. TCRdb's copy holds only in-frame clones and misses some; the assay was immunoSEQ multiplex PCR. The table records 130,000 to 150,000 clones, about nine tenths of them present only once. This clone has a handful of counts. The clonotype comes from a human donor in a cohort sampled during active COVID-19. Sequencing used peripheral blood.

The CDR3 reads CASTLGVAGNTIYF. In nucleotides, the CDR3 is TGTGCCAGCACCTTGGGAGTAGCTGGAAACACCATATATTTT. The gene calls are TRBV7-2 and TRBJ1-3; D uncertain. The CDR3 runs to 14 residues. Germline-derived CDR1 and CDR2 are SGHTA and FQGNSA. V shed 7 bases and J shed 2 bases, with 12 bases lying between them.